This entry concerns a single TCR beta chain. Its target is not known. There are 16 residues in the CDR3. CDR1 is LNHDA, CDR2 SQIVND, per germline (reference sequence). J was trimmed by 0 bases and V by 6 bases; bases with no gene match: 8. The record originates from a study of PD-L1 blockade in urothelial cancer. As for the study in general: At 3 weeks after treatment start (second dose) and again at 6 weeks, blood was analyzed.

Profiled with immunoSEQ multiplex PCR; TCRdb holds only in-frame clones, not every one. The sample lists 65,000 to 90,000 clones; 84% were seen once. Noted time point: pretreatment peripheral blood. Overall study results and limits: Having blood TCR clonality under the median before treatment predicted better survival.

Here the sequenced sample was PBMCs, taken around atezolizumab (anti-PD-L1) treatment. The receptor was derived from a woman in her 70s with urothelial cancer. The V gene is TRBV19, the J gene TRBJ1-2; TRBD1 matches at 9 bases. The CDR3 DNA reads TGTGCCAGTAGAGCCGGGACAGGGCAAGCTAACTATGGCTACACCTTC. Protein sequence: CASRAGTGQANYGYTF.